The rows below give T cell receptor beta chains drawn from one sample of a study of OX40 agonist ivuxolimab in advanced cancers. The protocol was immunoSEQ multiplex PCR, while the TCRdb copy is restricted to in-frame clones and leaves out a portion. In the table there are fewer than 35,000 clones, over 80% of which are singletons. The specimen was CD4+ or CD8+ T cells sorted from blood, collected in a trial of the OX40 agonist ivuxolimab. The receptors originated from an adult with an advanced solid tumor such as melanoma, head and neck, liver or kidney cancer. Both conserved end residues are part of each CDR3. The D gene is left open where the match is weak. Not all rows give a size; the values are once, few, many and, for expanded clones, a class.

j_call,v_call,d_call,cdr3_length,clone_size,cdr3_aa,cdr3_nt
TRBJ2-3,TRBV4-1,TRBD2,16,.,CASSHLEAGGIDTQYF,TGCGCCAGCAGCCACCTCGAGGCGGGGGGGATAGATACGCAGTATTTT
TRBJ2-3,TRBV28,.,14,.,CASSFGGDAKGQYF,TGTGCCAGCAGTTTCGGGGGCGATGCGAAAGGGCAGTATTTT
TRBJ2-1,TRBV9,TRBD2,18,.,CASSPRGLRLAGNNEQFF,TGTGCCAGCAGCCCCCGGGGACTTCGGCTAGCGGGGAACAATGAGCAGTTCTTC
TRBJ2-1,TRBV7-8,.,16,few,CASSLVASNPYNEQFF,TGTGCCAGCAGCTTAGTAGCTTCCAACCCTTACAATGAGCAGTTCTTC
TRBJ2-1,TRBV6-6,.,16,.,CASSYSAMGVYNEQFF,TGTGCCAGCAGTTACTCCGCCATGGGGGTCTACAATGAGCAGTTCTTC
TRBJ1-1,TRBV5-1,TRBD1,15,.,CASSLFGQGDTEAFF,TGCGCCAGCAGCTTATTTGGACAGGGTGACACTGAAGCTTTCTTT
TRBJ1-1,TRBV7-9,.,12,.,CASSFTPTEAFF,TGTGCCAGCAGCTTTACACCCACTGAAGCTTTCTTT
TRBJ2-1,TRBV7-3,.,12,.,CASSLNSNEQFF,TGTGCCAGCAGCTTAAACTCCAATGAGCAGTTCTTC
TRBJ1-1,TRBV15,.,13,.,CATSRLYGAKAFF,TGTGCCACCAGCAGATTATACGGGGCGAAAGCTTTCTTT
TRBJ1-6,TRBV5-8,TRBD1,18,.,CASSHRDRARTYNSPLHF,TGTGCCAGCAGCCACCGGGACAGGGCGAGGACTTATAATTCACCCCTCCACTTT
TRBJ1-1,TRBV13,TRBD1,15,.,CASSSNRGVYTEAFF,TGTGCCAGCAGCTCGAACAGGGGCGTCTACACTGAAGCTTTCTTT
TRBJ2-2,TRBV2,.,13,.,CASSEFSTGELFF,TGTGCCAGCAGTGAATTCAGCACCGGGGAGCTGTTTTTT
TRBJ1-4,TRBV30,.,13,.,CAWRTGGGEKLFF,TGTGCCTGGAGGACAGGCGGGGGTGAAAAACTGTTTTTT
TRBJ2-5,TRBV18,TRBD1,15,.,CASSPRDRLQETQYF,TGTGCCAGCTCACCACGGGACAGGCTACAAGAGACCCAGTACTTC
TRBJ1-4,TRBV5-4,TRBD1,13,medium-sized,CASSDRENEKLFF,TGTGCCAGCTCAGACAGGGAGAATGAAAAACTGTTTTTT
TRBJ2-7,TRBV25-1,.,14,.,CASSEFDSTYEQYF,TGTGCCAGCAGTGAATTCGACTCCACCTACGAGCAGTACTTC
TRBJ1-2,TRBV29-1,.,11,.,CSVGNAYGYTF,TGCAGCGTAGGTAATGCGTATGGCTACACCTTC
TRBJ1-1,TRBV27,.,13,once,CASSHFMNTEAFF,TGTGCCAGCAGTCACTTCATGAACACTGAAGCTTTCTTT
TRBJ2-3,TRBV4-1,.,14,.,CASSHPSRTDTQYF,TGCGCCAGCAGCCATCCCTCGAGAACAGATACGCAGTATTTT
TRBJ1-5,TRBV18,.,13,.,CASSPGYNQPQHF,TGTGCCAGCTCACCAGGGTACAATCAGCCCCAGCATTTT
TRBJ1-2,TRBV19,.,12,.,CASTPHPYGYTF,TGTGCCAGTACCCCCCACCCGTATGGCTACACCTTC
TRBJ2-7,TRBV9,.,15,.,CASSPGRERSYEQYF,TGTGCCAGCAGCCCCGGCAGGGAGAGGTCCTACGAGCAGTACTTC
TRBJ2-7,TRBV9,.,16,.,CASSVGIEGYSYEQYF,TGTGCCAGCAGCGTAGGGATCGAGGGATACTCCTACGAGCAGTACTTC
TRBJ2-7,TRBV11-3,TRBD2,13,few,CASSYGAGDEQYF,TGTGCCAGCAGCTACGGGGCGGGAGACGAGCAGTACTTC
TRBJ2-7,TRBV7-8,.,13,.,CASSPRPGGEQYF,TGTGCCAGCAGCCCCCGTCCCGGCGGCGAGCAGTACTTC
TRBJ2-7,TRBV9,.,12,.,CASSGDLNEQYF,TGTGCCAGCAGCGGGGACCTCAACGAGCAGTACTTC
TRBJ2-7,TRBV2,.,13,.,CASILVGAYEQYF,TGTGCCAGCATACTAGTAGGGGCCTACGAGCAGTACTTC
TRBJ2-5,TRBV11-2,.,14,.,CASSRTSGAETQYF,TGTGCCAGCAGCCGGACGTCAGGGGCGGAGACCCAGTACTTC
TRBJ2-3,TRBV7-8,TRBD2,18,.,CASSTGLAGVIHTDTQYF,TGTGCCAGCAGCACGGGACTAGCGGGAGTGATACACACAGATACGCAGTATTTT
TRBJ1-1,TRBV7-9,TRBD1,15,.,CASSLPTGGVTEAFF,TGTGCCAGCAGCTTACCGACAGGGGGGGTCACTGAAGCTTTCTTT
TRBJ1-1,TRBV4-3,TRBD1,13,once,CASSQDTGAEAFF,TGCGCCAGCAGCCAGGATACAGGGGCTGAAGCTTTCTTT
TRBJ1-2,TRBV7-9,.,14,.,CASSLGSPNYGYTF,TGTGCCAGCAGCTTAGGCAGCCCCAACTATGGCTACACCTTC
TRBJ2-1,TRBV9,.,15,once,CASSPSGGGHNEQFF,TGTGCCAGCAGCCCCTCGGGGGGCGGCCACAATGAGCAGTTCTTC
TRBJ2-2,TRBV14,TRBD2,17,.,CASSQFRTSGYTGELFF,TGTGCCAGCAGCCAATTTAGGACTAGCGGCTACACCGGGGAGCTGTTTTTT
TRBJ2-1,TRBV5-1,TRBD1,15,.,CASSWGQGRSDEQFF,TGCGCCAGCAGCTGGGGACAGGGGAGGTCCGATGAGCAGTTCTTC
TRBJ2-1,TRBV29-1,.,10,.,CSVESNEQFF,TGCAGCGTTGAATCCAATGAGCAGTTCTTC
TRBJ2-1,TRBV5-4,TRBD2,16,.,CASRGTASGSLNEQFF,TGTGCCAGCAGGGGGACTGCGAGCGGGAGTTTAAATGAGCAGTTCTTC
TRBJ2-1,TRBV4-3,TRBD2,17,.,CASSQDRASGAYNEQFF,TGCGCCAGCAGCCAAGATCGGGCTAGCGGGGCCTACAATGAGCAGTTCTTC
TRBJ2-7,TRBV27,.,11,.,CASSLFGEQYF,TGTGCCAGCAGTTTATTTGGGGAGCAGTACTTC
TRBJ1-1,TRBV25-1,.,15,.,CASSEFAGGNTEAFF,TGTGCCAGCAGTGAATTTGCAGGAGGAAACACTGAAGCTTTCTTT
TRBJ2-2,TRBV6-6,.,15,.,CASSYVKGVGGELFF,TGTGCCAGCAGTTACGTTAAAGGGGTCGGCGGGGAGCTGTTTTTT
TRBJ2-1,TRBV19,TRBD2,15,.,CASNLGLAAYNEQFF,TGTGCCAGTAACCTGGGACTAGCGGCCTACAATGAGCAGTTCTTC
TRBJ2-1,TRBV27,TRBD2,13,.,CASQFWGGNEQFF,TGTGCCAGCCAGTTTTGGGGGGGCAATGAGCAGTTCTTC
TRBJ2-1,TRBV7-7,TRBD2,17,.,CASTPSLLAASYNEQFF,TGTGCTAGCACCCCTTCCCTCCTAGCGGCCTCCTACAATGAGCAGTTCTTC
TRBJ2-7,TRBV27,TRBD1,16,.,CASSWVGGSSSYEQYF,TGTGCCAGCAGTTGGGTAGGGGGCTCAAGCTCCTACGAGCAGTACTTC
TRBJ2-4,TRBV6-4,.,12,few,CASSRAKNIQYF,TGTGCCAGCAGTAGGGCCAAAAACATTCAGTACTTC
TRBJ1-4,TRBV7-9,.,13,.,CASSPLGGEKLFF,TGTGCCAGCAGCCCGTTGGGTGGAGAAAAACTGTTTTTT